This T cell receptor (beta chain) was found in a study of identical twins. This clonotype appeared a single time. Antigen: not known. MiXCR, applied by TCRdb to the 5' RACE reads, yields one record per CDR3 protein. Of about 530,000 distinct CDR3 sequences listed, 20% to 25% are singletons. Study-level results: Twin-shared out-of-frame alpha sequences were enriched for low generation probability. The abundant beta clonotypes from cord blood had fewer insertions, and memory repertoires had none of this.

This CDR3 has 15 amino acids. Germline lookup yields CDR1 DFQATT and CDR2 SNEGSKA (reference sequence). Germline trimming cut 1 base from V and 9 bases from J; bases unmatched to any gene: 8. The same sample was also used in a study of yellow fever vaccine responses in identical twins. This second study notes: Twins reportedly showed a vaccine T cell response that seemed partly convergent and partly personalized.

The rearrangement links TRBV20-1 to TRBJ1-6, with TRBD1 matching over 8 bases. Input material: CD4+ T cells sorted from blood. This receptor was taken from a woman between 18 and 29 years old in good health. The CDR3 coding sequence is TGCAGTGCTAGAGCGGCCAGGGGGCTTAGTTCACCCCTCCACTTT. Translation gives CSARAARGLSSPLHF.